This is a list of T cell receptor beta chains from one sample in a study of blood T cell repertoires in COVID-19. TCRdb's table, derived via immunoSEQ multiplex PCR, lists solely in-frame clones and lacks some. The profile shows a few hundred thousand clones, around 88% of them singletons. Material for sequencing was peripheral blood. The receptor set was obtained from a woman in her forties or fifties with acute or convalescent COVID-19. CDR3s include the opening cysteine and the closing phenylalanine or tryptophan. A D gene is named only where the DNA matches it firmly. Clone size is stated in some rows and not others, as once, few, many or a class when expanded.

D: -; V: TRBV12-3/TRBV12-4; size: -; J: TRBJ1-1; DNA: TGTGCCAGCAGGCAACTCATGAACACTGAAGCTTTCTTT; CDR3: CASRQLMNTEAFF
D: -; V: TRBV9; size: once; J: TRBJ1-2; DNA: TGTGCCAGCAGCGTAGTAGCACCGAACTATGGCTACACCTTC; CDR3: CASSVVAPNYGYTF
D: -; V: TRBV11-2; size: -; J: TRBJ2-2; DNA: TGTGCCAGCAGCTTTTTATTCCTCGTGGCACCATCCGCCGGGGAGCTGTTTTTT; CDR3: CASSFLFLVAPSAGELFF
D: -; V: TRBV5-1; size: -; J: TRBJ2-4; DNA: TGCGCCAGCAGCTTGGCCAGGGAGGCCATTCAGTACTTC; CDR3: CASSLAREAIQYF
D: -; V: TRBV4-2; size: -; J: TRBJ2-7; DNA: TGTGCCAGCAGCCAAGGGGACTTAGATCCCGAGCAGTACTTC; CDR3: CASSQGDLDPEQYF
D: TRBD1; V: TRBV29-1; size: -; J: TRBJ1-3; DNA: TGCAGCGCCGCCGGGACAGGGGGTAACACCATATATTTT; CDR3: CSAAGTGGNTIYF
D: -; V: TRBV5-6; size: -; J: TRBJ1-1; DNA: TGTGCCAGCAGCTTGTACAGGACTGAAGCTTTCTTT; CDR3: CASSLYRTEAFF
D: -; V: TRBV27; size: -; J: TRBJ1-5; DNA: TGTGCCAGCAGGGGCAACGGCAATCAGCCCCAGCATTTT; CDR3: CASRGNGNQPQHF
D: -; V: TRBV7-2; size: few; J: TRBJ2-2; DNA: TGTGCCAGCAGCTTCGGTAGCGATTTCACCGGGGAGCTGTTTTTT; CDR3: CASSFGSDFTGELFF
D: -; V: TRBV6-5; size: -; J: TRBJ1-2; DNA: TGTGCCAGCAGGAAAAGAATTCGAGACTATGGCTACACCTTC; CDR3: CASRKRIRDYGYTF
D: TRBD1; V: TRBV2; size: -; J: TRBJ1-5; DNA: TGTGCCAGCAGTGAGGACAGGGAACTTAATCAGCCCCAGCATTTT; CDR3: CASSEDRELNQPQHF
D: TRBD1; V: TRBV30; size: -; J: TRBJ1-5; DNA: TGTGCCTGGAAGCGGACAGGGGGCGGAAGCAATCAGCCCCAGCATTTT; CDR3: CAWKRTGGGSNQPQHF
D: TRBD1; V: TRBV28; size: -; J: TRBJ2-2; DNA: TGTGCCAGCAGTCCAGGGGACAGGGCCACCGGGGAGCTGTTTTTT; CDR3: CASSPGDRATGELFF
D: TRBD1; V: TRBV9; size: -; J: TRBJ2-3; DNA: TGTGCCAGCAGCCTGACCGGGACAGGTCCAGATACGCAGTATTTT; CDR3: CASSLTGTGPDTQYF
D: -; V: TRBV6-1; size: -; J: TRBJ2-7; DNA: TGTGCCAGCAGTGAGGATTGGGGATGGGAGCCCTACGAGCAGTACTTC; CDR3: CASSEDWGWEPYEQYF
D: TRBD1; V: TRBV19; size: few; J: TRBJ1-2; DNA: TGTGCCAGTAGTATCGACAGGGATGGCTACACCTTC; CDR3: CASSIDRDGYTF
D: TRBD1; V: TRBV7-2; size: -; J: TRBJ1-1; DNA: TGTGCCAGCAGCCCCAAGCCGCCGACAGGGGACACTGAAGCTTTCTTT; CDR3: CASSPKPPTGDTEAFF
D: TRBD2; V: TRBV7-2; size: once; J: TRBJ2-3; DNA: TGTGCCAGCAGCTTACGCGCGGGAGCTGGCACAGATACGCAGTATTTT; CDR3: CASSLRAGAGTDTQYF
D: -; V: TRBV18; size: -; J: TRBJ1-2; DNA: TGTGCCAGCTCACTTTCATCGACAGGCGACTATGGCTACACCTTC; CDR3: CASSLSSTGDYGYTF
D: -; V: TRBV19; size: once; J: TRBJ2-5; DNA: TGTGCCAGTAGTATCCCCGGGAGAGGGGAGACCCAGTACTTC; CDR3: CASSIPGRGETQYF
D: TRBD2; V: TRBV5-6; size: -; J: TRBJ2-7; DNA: TGTGCCAGCAGTACCTATAGCGGGAGGTTCACCTACGAGCAGTACTTC; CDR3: CASSTYSGRFTYEQYF
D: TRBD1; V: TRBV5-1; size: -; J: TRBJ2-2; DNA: TGCGCCAGCAGTAAATGGACAGGGGAAACCGGGGAGCTGTTTTTT; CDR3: CASSKWTGETGELFF
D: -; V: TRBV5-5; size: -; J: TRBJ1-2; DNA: TGTGCCAGCAGCTCACAGGTCGGCGGCTATGGCTACACCTTC; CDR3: CASSSQVGGYGYTF
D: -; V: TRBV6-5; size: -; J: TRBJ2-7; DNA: TGTGCCAGCAGATCCCGTTCCCCAGACGAGCAGTACTTC; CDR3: CASRSRSPDEQYF
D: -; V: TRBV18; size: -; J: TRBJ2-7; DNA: TGTGCCAGCTCACCATCAGGGACAACCTACGAGCAGTACTTC; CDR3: CASSPSGTTYEQYF
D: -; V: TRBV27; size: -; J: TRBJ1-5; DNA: TGTGCCAGCAGTTTATCGGACAAGCATCAGCCCCAGCATTTT; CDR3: CASSLSDKHQPQHF
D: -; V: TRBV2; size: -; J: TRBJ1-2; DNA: TGTGCCAGCAGTGGGACAGCCGCTAACTATGGCTACACCTTC; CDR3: CASSGTAANYGYTF
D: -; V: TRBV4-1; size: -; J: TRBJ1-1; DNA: TGCGCCAGCAACCGCGGGGGGAGGGACACTGAAGCTTTCTTT; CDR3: CASNRGGRDTEAFF
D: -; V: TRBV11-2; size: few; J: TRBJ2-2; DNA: TGTGCCAGCAGCTTTAGACAGGGAGGCGACGGGGAGCTGTTTTTT; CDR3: CASSFRQGGDGELFF
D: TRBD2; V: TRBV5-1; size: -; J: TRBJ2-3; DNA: TGCGCCAGCAGCTGGCCCTCTACTAGCGGGGTCACAGATACGCAGTATTTT; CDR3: CASSWPSTSGVTDTQYF
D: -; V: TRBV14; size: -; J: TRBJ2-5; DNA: TGTGCCAGCAGCCGTATATGGGGGGAAGAGACCCAGTACTTC; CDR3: CASSRIWGEETQYF
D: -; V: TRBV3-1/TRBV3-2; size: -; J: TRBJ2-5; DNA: TGTGCCAGCAGCCAAGGGTTCGCGGGTGGAGGCCAAGAGACCCAGTACTTC; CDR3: CASSQGFAGGGQETQYF
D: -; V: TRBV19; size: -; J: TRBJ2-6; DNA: TGTGCCAGTATGGAGACTGGGGCCAACGTCCTGACTTTC; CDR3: CASMETGANVLTF
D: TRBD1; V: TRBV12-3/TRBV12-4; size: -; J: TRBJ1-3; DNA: TGTGCCAGCGCCGACAGGGGTGGAAACACCATATATTTT; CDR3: CASADRGGNTIYF
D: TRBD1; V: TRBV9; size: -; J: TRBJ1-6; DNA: TGTGCCAGCAGCCTCCAGGGACAGGGGGATTCACCCCTCCACTTT; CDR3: CASSLQGQGDSPLHF
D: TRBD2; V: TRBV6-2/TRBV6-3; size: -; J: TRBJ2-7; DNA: TGTGCCAGCAGCCCCGCAACTAGCGGATTATACGAGCAGTACTTC; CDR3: CASSPATSGLYEQYF
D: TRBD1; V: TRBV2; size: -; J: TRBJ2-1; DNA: TGTGCCAGCAGTCTGTACAGGGGCTCCTACAATGAGCAGTTCTTC; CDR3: CASSLYRGSYNEQFF
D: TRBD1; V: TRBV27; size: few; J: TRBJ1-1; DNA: TGTGCCAGCAGTTCACTTCTCCGGGACAGGAATCGGGCTGAAGCTTTCTTT; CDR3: CASSSLLRDRNRAEAFF
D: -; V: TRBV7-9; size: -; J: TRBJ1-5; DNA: TGTGCCAGCAGCCCCGGAGATTTCAGCAATCAGCCCCAGCATTTT; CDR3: CASSPGDFSNQPQHF